The 8 T cell receptor beta chains presented below share a single source sample, sequenced in a study of OX40 agonist ivuxolimab in advanced cancers. Profiling relied on immunoSEQ multiplex PCR, and the TCRdb table lists in-frame clones only, not all of them. The sample has tens of thousands of clones, less than 95% seen once. The specimen comprised CD4+ or CD8+ T cells sorted from blood, sampled in a trial of the OX40 agonist ivuxolimab. These receptors all come from an adult with an advanced solid tumor such as melanoma, head and neck, liver or kidney cancer.

The chain links TRBV6-6 to TRBJ1-5; 7 bases match TRBD1. After removal of 8 bases from V and 6 bases from J, the junction contained 10 bases not matched to a gene. Germline-derived CDR1 and CDR2 are MNHNY and SVGAGI (reference sequence). The CDR3 sequence is 14 residues long. DNA for the CDR3: TGTGCCAGCTCTAGTCATCAGGGGGGTCAGCCCCAGCATTTT. Translation: CASSSHQGGQPQHF.

This chain connects TRBV5-1 to TRBJ2-3; 7 positions match TRBD1. CDR1 and CDR2 (germline): SGHRS, YFSETQ. CDR3 size: 16 residues. V lost 3 bases, J lost 1 base, and 8 bases stayed unmatched. The CDR3 sequence: CASSYGRTGGTDTQYF. CDR3 sequence (DNA): TGCGCCAGCAGCTACGGTCGGACAGGAGGCACAGATACGCAGTATTTT.

The chain couples TRBV10-1 to TRBJ2-1; 13 positions agree with TRBD2. J gave up 9 bases and V 4 bases, and 6 bases lay outside the gene matches. Germline V gene data show CDR1 as WNHNN and CDR2 as SYGVQD (reference sequence). The CDR3 contains 15 residues. Written as DNA, the CDR3 is TGCGCCAGCAGTGGGGGGACTAGCGGGACGGTTGAGCAGTTCTTC. This gives the protein CASSGGTSGTVEQFF.

The rearrangement uses TRBV6-5 and TRBJ1-1; a weak D match, TRBD1 (6 bases). V lost 6 bases and J lost 7, with 15 bases in between. CDR3 length: 13 amino acids. Germline CDR1 is MNHEY and CDR2 is SVGAGI. The CDR3 sequence is CASRPQGKGEAFF. CDR3 sequence (DNA): TGTGCCAGCAGACCTCAGGGGAAAGGTGAAGCTTTCTTT.

The V gene is TRBV5-6, the J gene TRBJ2-5, with 9 positions matching TRBD2. The DNA end is more similar to TRBJ2-7, so the J call may be wrong. Germline V gene lookup returns CDR1 SGHDT and CDR2 YYEEEE. The CDR3 is made up of 16 amino acids. Written as DNA, the CDR3 is TGTGCCAGCAGCCCCTCTCCCGCGGGGGGGGGCCACGAGCAGTACTTC. Translation gives CASSPSPAGGGHEQYF.

The gene calls are TRBV9 and TRBJ1-2; TRBD1 matches 7 bases. Germline V CDR1 and CDR2: SGDLS, YYNGEE. The CDR3 has 20 residues. V lost 1 base, J lost 0 bases, and 18 bases stayed unmatched. CDR3 sequence (DNA): TGTGCCAGCAGCGTATCGGACAGGAATGGGTGTTCCCCACCTAACTATGGCTACACCTTC. As protein: CASSVSDRNGCSPPNYGYTF.

This chain connects TRBV28 to TRBJ1-1; a weak D match, TRBD1 (5 bases). Germline-derived CDR1 and CDR2 are MDHEN and SYDVKM. CDR3 length equals 15 residues. V was pared by 5 bases and J by 1 base, with 14 bases between. CDR3: CASSPPGRENTEAFF. CDR3 sequence (DNA): TGTGCCAGCAGTCCACCGGGACGGGAGAACACTGAAGCTTTCTTT.

J is TRBJ2-2 and V is TRBV7-2, with D possibly being TRBD2 (6 bases). Germline V gene data show CDR1 as SGHTA and CDR2 as FQGNSA. The CDR3 has 14 residues. Trimming took off 1 base at V and 11 bases at J, with 14 bases between the two ends. The CDR3 loop is CASSLGLGGAELFF. DNA of the CDR3: TGTGCCAGCAGCTTAGGTTTAGGAGGGGCCGAGCTGTTTTTT.